The 20 T cell receptor beta chains below were found in one sample sequenced in a study of response to subunit inactivated influenza vaccine. TCRdb processed the RT-PCR reads anew with MiXCR; each CDR3 protein has one entry. This sample has about 650,000 distinct CDR3 sequences, with around 16% found just once. Here the sequenced sample was PBMCs from blood, taken 11 to 12 days after vaccination. These receptors were collected from a man aged 45 to 65 who received an inactivated influenza vaccine.

The sample holds a few counts of this clonotype. The chain has TRBV7-2 and TRBJ1-4, with D possibly being TRBD1 (5 bases). Germline V gene data show CDR1 as SGHTA and CDR2 as FQGNSA. This CDR3 has 13 residues. Trimming shortened V by 5 bases and J by 5 bases, and 9 bases separated the two germline ends. The CDR3 reads CASSTNRNEKLFF. Here the CDR3 DNA reads TGTGCCAGCAGCACCAACAGGAATGAAAAACTGTTTTTT. Full variable domain (outside the CDR3, taken from reference TRBV7-2 and TRBJ1-4): GAGVSQSPSNKVTEKGKDVELRCDPISGHTALYWYRQSLGQGLEFLIYFQGNSAPDKSGLPSDRFSAERTGGSVSTLTIQRTQQEDSAVYLCASSTNRNEKLFFGSGTQLSVL.

The chain recombines TRBV9 with TRBJ2-1; unclear D gene. CDR1 SGDLS and CDR2 YYNGEE come from the germline V gene. There are 13 residues in the CDR3. With 0 bases removed from V and 8 bases from J, the gap between germline ends came to 9 bases. The CDR3 loop reads CASSVGGVDEQFF. In DNA form, the CDR3 reads TGTGCCAGCAGCGTAGGTGGAGTGGATGAGCAGTTCTTC.

The chain has TRBV12-3 or TRBV12-4 and TRBJ2-1; D may be TRBD1 or TRBD2 (5 bases each). CDR3 length equals 16 residues. V was pared by 1 base and J by 4 bases, with 14 bases between. As DNA, the CDR3 is TGTGCCAGCAGTTTAGGGTCGGGGCTTGGGTACAATGAGCAGTTCTTC. It codes for CASSLGSGLGYNEQFF.

A note on this clonotype: The junction departs from germline at one end; a sequencing error may be responsible. The chain links TRBV7-9 to TRBJ2-5, with TRBD1 matching 7 bases. This CDR3 spans 12 amino acids. From germline, CDR1 is SEHNR and CDR2 FQNEAQ (reference sequence). The CDR3 nucleotides read TGTGCCAGCAGCCCCTCGGCAGGGACAGTACACTTC. This encodes CASSPSAGTVHF.

The rearrangement joins TRBV5-1 to TRBJ1-1; the D gene is possibly TRBD1 (5 bases). The CDR3 spans 15 residues. V shed 1 base and J shed 0 bases, with 10 bases lying between them. Germline V lookup: CDR1 SGHRS, CDR2 YFSETQ. CDR3 residues: CASSLLGRVNTEAFF. The DNA of the CDR3 is TGCGCCAGCAGCTTGCTGGGGCGGGTGAACACTGAAGCTTTCTTT.

The V and J genes are TRBV29-1 and TRBJ1-2; D ambiguous. Between the trimmed V and J ends, which lost 2 bases and 8 bases, there was a span of 12 bases. The CDR3 covers 12 residues. Germline values: CDR1 SQVTM, CDR2 ANQGSEA. CDR3 sequence reads: CSVESHPAGYTF. The CDR3 bases are TGCAGCGTTGAAAGCCACCCCGCCGGCTACACCTTC.

This clonotype has a handful of counts. The rearrangement uses TRBV2 and TRBJ2-3, with 7 bases matching TRBD1. The ends lost 6 bases at V and 10 bases at J; junction bases unmatched: 13. CDR3 size: 14 residues. Germline lookup yields CDR1 SNHLY and CDR2 FYNNEI. As DNA, the CDR3 is TGTGCCAGCAGGGTTCTAGGGGGCCCCCCGTCGCAGTATTTT. The encoded protein is CASRVLGGPPSQYF.

This clonotype showed up just a few times. The rearrangement joins TRBV20-1 to TRBJ2-7, with TRBD1 as a possible D gene (6 bases). The CDR3 runs to 15 residues. Germline CDR1 and CDR2: DFQATT and SNEGSKA (reference sequence). V lost 1 base and J lost 2, with 15 bases in between. CDR3 coding DNA: TGCAGTGCTAGAGGAATAGGACAGCGCCCCTACGAGCAGTACTTC. Its translation: CSARGIGQRPYEQYF.

This clonotype was found a few times. The chain combines TRBV5-6 with TRBJ1-5; a possible D gene is TRBD1 (5 bases). Germline values: CDR1 SGHDT, CDR2 YYEEEE. With 5 bases removed from V and 6 bases from J, the gap between germline ends came to 15 bases. The CDR3 is made up of 14 amino acids. The CDR3 protein is CASSLRGFSQPQHF. The CDR3 DNA follows: TGTGCCAGCAGTTTGAGGGGTTTTAGTCAGCCCCAGCATTTT.

The chain recombines TRBV20-1 with TRBJ1-5, with 7 bases lining up with TRBD1. Germline V CDR1 and CDR2: DFQATT, SNEGSKA (reference sequence). The CDR3 sequence is 14 residues long. J lost 5 bases, V lost 0 bases, and 4 bases had no gene match. The DNA for the CDR3 is TGCAGTGCTAGAGATGACAGGGACCATCAGCCCCAGCATTTT. Protein product: CSARDDRDHQPQHF.

This clonotype was seen more than once but under ten times. The chain joins TRBV6-1 to TRBJ2-3, with D unclear. Germline values: CDR1 MNHNS, CDR2 SASEGT. CDR3 length: 15 amino acids. Trimming shortened V by 2 bases and J by 0 bases, and 9 bases separated the two germline ends. The CDR3 is CASSEPASSTDTQYF. The CDR3 coding sequence is TGTGCCAGCAGTGAACCAGCTTCTAGCACAGATACGCAGTATTTT.

The chain is built from TRBV5-1 and TRBJ1-1; a weak D match, TRBD1 (6 bases). This CDR3 is built from 15 residues. Germline lookup yields CDR1 SGHRS and CDR2 YFSETQ. Trimming removed 6 bases from V and 4 bases from J, with 19 bases in between. The CDR3 DNA sequence: TGCGCCAGCACCATCGGAAAAGGGGGGAGCACTGAAGCTTTCTTT. Translation: CASTIGKGGSTEAFF.

This chain joins TRBV5-1 and TRBJ2-7; D is unclear. The CDR3 loop spans 14 amino acids. CDR1 and CDR2 from the germline V gene are SGHRS and YFSETQ. Between the trimmed V and J ends, which lost 0 bases and 6 bases, there was a span of 13 bases. The CDR3 spells CASSLEGGKREQYF. The CDR3 DNA sequence: TGCGCCAGCAGCTTGGAGGGTGGGAAACGCGAGCAGTACTTC.

This clonotype was detected only a few times. V gene TRBV12-3 or TRBV12-4 combines with J gene TRBJ1-5; D unclear. V gave up 6 bases and J gave up 3 bases, with 15 bases separating them. This CDR3 contains 15 residues. The CDR3 here is CASRGPGSSNQPQHF. The CDR3 region has the DNA TGTGCCAGCAGAGGCCCGGGGAGTTCCAATCAGCCCCAGCATTTT.

The V gene is TRBV5-6, the J gene TRBJ2-3, with D maybe TRBD2 (5 bases). The length of the CDR3 is 15 residues. Trimming took 4 bases from V and 6 from J, leaving 18 bases between them. Germline V gene sequence: CDR1 SGHDT, CDR2 YYEEEE. CDR3 in amino acids: CASSVVPGVEDTQYF. CDR3 nucleotide sequence: TGTGCCAGCAGCGTAGTTCCCGGGGTAGAGGATACGCAGTATTTT.

This clonotype was found a few times. V is TRBV20-1 and J is TRBJ2-1; no reliable D call. Germline-derived CDR1 and CDR2 are DFQATT and SNEGSKA (reference sequence). The CDR3 runs to 11 residues. V was cut by 4 bases and J by 9 bases, with 10 bases left in between. The CDR3 is CSANKLSEQFF. CDR3 nucleotides: TGCAGTGCTAATAAACTGTCTGAGCAGTTCTTC.

The chain recombines TRBV3-1 with TRBJ1-3; weak D call: TRBD1 (5 bases). The CDR3 runs 14 residues. Looked up from germline, CDR1 is LGHDT and CDR2 is YNNKEL (reference sequence). V lost 5 bases and J lost 4, with 12 bases in between. The chain's CDR3 is CASSTRAVGNTIYF. The CDR3 region has the DNA TGTGCCAGCAGCACCAGGGCCGTGGGAAACACCATATATTTT.

The rearrangement uses TRBV29-1 and TRBJ1-2; 8 nucleotides align to TRBD1. Germline trimming cut 5 bases from V and 1 base from J; bases unmatched to any gene: 6. Germline V gene data show CDR1 as SQVTM and CDR2 as ANQGSEA. The CDR3 runs to 14 residues. The CDR3 spells CSVRQGARNYGYTF. The CDR3 coding sequence is TGCAGCGTTAGGCAGGGGGCCCGTAACTATGGCTACACCTTC.

This clonotype came up a few times. CDR3 coding DNA: TGTGCCAGCAGCCGGATCCGGGGGAGCTCCTACGAGCAGTACTTC. The encoded protein is CASSRIRGSSYEQYF. The chain recombines TRBV7-6 with TRBJ2-7; D may be TRBD2 (6 bases). The CDR3 is made up of 15 amino acids. V lost 5 bases, J lost 0 bases, and 14 bases lay in between. Germline V lookup: CDR1 SGHVS, CDR2 FNYEAQ.

The chain uses TRBV7-2 and TRBJ1-1, with 7 bases matching TRBD1. This CDR3 region has 13 residues. Germline V gene sequence: CDR1 SGHTA, CDR2 FQGNSA. With 5 bases clipped from V and 1 base from J, the junction kept 1 base outside the gene matches. The CDR3 here is CASSHRGNTEAFF. In DNA form, the CDR3 reads TGTGCCAGCAGCCACAGGGGGAACACTGAAGCTTTCTTT.